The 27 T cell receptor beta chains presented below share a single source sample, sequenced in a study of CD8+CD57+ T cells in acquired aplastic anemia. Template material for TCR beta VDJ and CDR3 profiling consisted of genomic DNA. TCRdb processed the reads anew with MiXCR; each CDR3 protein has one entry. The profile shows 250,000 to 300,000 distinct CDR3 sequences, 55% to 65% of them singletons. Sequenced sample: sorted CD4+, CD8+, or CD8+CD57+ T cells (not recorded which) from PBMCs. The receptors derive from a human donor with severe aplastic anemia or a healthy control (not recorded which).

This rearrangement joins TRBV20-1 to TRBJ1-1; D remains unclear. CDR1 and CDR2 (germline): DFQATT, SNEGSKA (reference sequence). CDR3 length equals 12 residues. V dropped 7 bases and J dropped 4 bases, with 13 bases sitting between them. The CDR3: CSVPPGITEAFF. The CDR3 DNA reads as TGCAGTGTCCCCCCAGGTATCACTGAAGCTTTCTTT.

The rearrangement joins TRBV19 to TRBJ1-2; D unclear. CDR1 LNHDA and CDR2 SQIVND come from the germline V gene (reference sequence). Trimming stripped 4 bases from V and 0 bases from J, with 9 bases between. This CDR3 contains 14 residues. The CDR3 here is CASSNWPPNYGYTF. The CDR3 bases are TGTGCCAGTAGTAATTGGCCACCTAACTATGGCTACACCTTC.

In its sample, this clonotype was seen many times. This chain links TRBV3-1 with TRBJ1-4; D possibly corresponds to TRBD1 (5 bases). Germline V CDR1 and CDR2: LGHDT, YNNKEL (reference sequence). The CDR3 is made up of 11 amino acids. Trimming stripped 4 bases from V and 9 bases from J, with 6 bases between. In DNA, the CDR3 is TGTGCCAGCAGCCCGGACAAAAAACTGTTTTTT. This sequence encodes CASSPDKKLFF.

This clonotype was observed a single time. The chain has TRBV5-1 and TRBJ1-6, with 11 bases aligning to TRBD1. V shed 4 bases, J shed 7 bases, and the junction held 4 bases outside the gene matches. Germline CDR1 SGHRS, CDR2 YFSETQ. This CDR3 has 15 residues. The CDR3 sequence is CASSTGQGVNSPLHF. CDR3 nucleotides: TGCGCCAGCAGCACGGGACAGGGGGTCAATTCACCCCTCCACTTT.

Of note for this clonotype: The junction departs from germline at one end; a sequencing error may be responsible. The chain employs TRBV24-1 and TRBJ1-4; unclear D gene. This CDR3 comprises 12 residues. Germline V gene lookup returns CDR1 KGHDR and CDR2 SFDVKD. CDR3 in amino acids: CATSDESEKLLF. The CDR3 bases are TGTGCCACCAGTGATGAGTCTGAAAAACTGCTTTTT.

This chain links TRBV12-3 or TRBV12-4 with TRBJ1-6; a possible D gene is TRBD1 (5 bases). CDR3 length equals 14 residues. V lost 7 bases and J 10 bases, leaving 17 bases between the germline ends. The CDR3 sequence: CASTLGPRASPLHF. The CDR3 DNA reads TGTGCCAGCACCCTGGGGCCCCGAGCGTCACCCCTCCACTTT.

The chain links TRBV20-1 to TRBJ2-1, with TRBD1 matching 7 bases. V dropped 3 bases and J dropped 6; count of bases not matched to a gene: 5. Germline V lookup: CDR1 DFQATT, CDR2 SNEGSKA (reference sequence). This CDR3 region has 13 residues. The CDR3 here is CSARNRGSNEQFF. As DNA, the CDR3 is TGCAGTGCTAGGAACAGGGGATCCAATGAGCAGTTCTTC.

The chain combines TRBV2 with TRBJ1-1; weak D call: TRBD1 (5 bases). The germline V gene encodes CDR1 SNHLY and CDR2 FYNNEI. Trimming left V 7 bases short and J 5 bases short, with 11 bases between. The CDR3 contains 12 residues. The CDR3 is CASNRDVTEAFF. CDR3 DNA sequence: TGTGCCAGCAATAGGGACGTTACTGAAGCTTTCTTT.

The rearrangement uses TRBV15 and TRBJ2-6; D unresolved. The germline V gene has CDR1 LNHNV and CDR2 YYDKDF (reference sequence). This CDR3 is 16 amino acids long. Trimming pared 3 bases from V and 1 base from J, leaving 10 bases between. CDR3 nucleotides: TGTGCCACCAGCAGGGGGTTGGGGTCTGGGGCCAACGTCCTGACTTTC. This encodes CATSRGLGSGANVLTF.

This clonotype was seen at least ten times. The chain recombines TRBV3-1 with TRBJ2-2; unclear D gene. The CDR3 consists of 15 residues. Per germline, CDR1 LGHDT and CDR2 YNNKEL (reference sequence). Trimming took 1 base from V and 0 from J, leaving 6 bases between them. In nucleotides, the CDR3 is TGTGCCAGCAGCCAAGGGGCCTCGAACACCGGGGAGCTGTTTTTT. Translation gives CASSQGASNTGELFF.

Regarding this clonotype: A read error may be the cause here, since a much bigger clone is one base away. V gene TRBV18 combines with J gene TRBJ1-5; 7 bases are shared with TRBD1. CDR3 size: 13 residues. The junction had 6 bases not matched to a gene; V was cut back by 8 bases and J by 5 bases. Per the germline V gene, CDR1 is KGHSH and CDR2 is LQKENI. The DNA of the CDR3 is TGTGCCAGCACAGGGGACCAAGATCAGCCCCAGCATTTT. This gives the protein CASTGDQDQPQHF.

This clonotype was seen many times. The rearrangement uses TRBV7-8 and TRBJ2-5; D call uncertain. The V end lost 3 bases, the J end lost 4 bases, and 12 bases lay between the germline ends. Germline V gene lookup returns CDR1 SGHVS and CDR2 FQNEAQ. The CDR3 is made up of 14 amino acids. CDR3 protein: CASSFGIGGETQYF. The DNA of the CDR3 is TGTGCCAGCAGCTTTGGTATTGGTGGAGAGACCCAGTACTTC. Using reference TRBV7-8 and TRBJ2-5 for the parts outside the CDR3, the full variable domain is GAGVSQSPRYKVAKRGQDVALRCDPISGHVSLFWYQQALGQGPEFLTYFQNEAQLDKSGLPSDRFFAERPEGSVSTLKIQRTQQEDSAVYLCASSFGIGGETQYFGPGTRLLVL.

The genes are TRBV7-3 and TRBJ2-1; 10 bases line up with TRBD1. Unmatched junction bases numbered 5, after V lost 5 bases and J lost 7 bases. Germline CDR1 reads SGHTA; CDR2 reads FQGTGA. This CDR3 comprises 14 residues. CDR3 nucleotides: TGTGCCAGCAGCGTTGGGACAGGGGTGAATGAGCAGTTCTTC. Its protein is CASSVGTGVNEQFF.

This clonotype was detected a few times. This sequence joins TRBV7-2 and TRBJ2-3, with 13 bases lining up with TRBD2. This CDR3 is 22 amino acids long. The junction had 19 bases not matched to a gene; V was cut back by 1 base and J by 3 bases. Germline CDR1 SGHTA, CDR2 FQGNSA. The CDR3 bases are TGTGCCAGCAGCTTAGGTCGTCGACTAGCGGGGGGCAAGGTGGATGGAACAGATACGCAGTATTTT. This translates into CASSLGRRLAGGKVDGTDTQYF.

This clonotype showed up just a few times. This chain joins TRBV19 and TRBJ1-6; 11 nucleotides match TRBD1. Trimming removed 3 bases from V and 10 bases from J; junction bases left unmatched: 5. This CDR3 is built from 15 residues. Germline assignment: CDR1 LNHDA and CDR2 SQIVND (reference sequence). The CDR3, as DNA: TGTGCCAGTAGTATGGGACAGGGGGGGGTCTCACCCCTCCACTTT. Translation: CASSMGQGGVSPLHF. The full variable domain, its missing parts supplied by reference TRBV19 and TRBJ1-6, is DGGITQSPKYLFRKEGQNVTLSCEQNLNHDAMYWYRQDPGQGLRLIYYSQIVNDFQKGDIAEGYSVSREKKESFPLTVTSAQKNPTAFYLCASSMGQGGVSPLHFGNGTRLTVT.

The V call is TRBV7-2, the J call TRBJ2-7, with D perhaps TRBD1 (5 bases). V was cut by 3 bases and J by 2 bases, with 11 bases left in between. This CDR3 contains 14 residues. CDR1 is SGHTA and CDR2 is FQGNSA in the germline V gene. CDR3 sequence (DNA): TGTGCCAGCAGCTTTTTTCAGGGTGCCTACGAGCAGTACTTC. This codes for CASSFFQGAYEQYF.

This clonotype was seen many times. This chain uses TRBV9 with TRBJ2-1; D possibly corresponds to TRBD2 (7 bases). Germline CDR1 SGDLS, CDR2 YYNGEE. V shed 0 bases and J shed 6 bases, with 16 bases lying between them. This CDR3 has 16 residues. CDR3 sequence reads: CASSVATGGSINEQFF. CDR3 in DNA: TGTGCCAGCAGCGTAGCTACGGGGGGCTCTATCAATGAGCAGTTCTTC.

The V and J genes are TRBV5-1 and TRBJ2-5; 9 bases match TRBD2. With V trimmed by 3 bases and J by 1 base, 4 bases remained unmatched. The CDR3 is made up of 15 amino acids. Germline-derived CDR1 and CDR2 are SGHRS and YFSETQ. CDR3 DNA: TGCGCCAGCAGCTCCAGACTAGCGGCCCAAGAGACCCAGTACTTC. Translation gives CASSSRLAAQETQYF.

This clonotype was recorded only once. CDR3 coding DNA: TGCAGCGCTGAGAGATTAGCGGGAGAAGCGTACGAGCAGTACTTC. Translating gives CSAERLAGEAYEQYF. The genes are TRBV29-1 and TRBJ2-7; 9 bases agree with TRBD2. The length of the CDR3 is 15 residues. Germline-derived CDR1 and CDR2 are SQVTM and ANQGSEA. Losses at the gene ends were 7 bases for V and 4 bases for J; bases not matched to a gene: 14.

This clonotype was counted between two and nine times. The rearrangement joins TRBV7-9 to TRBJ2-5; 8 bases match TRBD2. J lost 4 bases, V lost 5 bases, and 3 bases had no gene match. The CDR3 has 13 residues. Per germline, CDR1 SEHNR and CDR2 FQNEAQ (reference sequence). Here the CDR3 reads CASSRSGAETQYF. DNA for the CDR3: TGTGCCAGCAGCCGTAGCGGGGCAGAGACCCAGTACTTC.

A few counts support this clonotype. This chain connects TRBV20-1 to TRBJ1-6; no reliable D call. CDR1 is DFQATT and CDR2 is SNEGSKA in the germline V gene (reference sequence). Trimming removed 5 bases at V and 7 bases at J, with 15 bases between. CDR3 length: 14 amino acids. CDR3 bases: TGCAGTGCTCGTGAGGCAGGTGGCAATTCACCCCTCCACTTT. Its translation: CSAREAGGNSPLHF.

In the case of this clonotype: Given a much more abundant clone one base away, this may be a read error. The CDR3 loop reads CASSLTGGTEALF. CDR3 coding DNA: TGTGCCAGCAGCTTAACAGGGGGCACTGAAGCTCTCTTT. This chain uses TRBV7-8 with TRBJ1-1; the match to TRBD1 covers 9 bases. Germline-derived CDR1 and CDR2 are SGHVS and FQNEAQ. The CDR3 is 13 residues long.

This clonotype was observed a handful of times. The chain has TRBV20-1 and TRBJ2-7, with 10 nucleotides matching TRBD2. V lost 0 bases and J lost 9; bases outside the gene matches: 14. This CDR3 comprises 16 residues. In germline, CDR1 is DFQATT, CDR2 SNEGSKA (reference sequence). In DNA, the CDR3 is TGCAGTGCTAGAGACTTAACCGGGACTAGCGCCTTTGGGCAGTACTTC. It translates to CSARDLTGTSAFGQYF.

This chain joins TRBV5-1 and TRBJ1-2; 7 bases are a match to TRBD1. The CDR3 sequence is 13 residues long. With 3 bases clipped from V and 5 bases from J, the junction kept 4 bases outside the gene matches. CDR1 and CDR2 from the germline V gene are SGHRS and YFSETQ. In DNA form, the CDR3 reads TGCGCCAGCAGCTCGGGGACAGCATATGGCTACACCTTC. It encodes CASSSGTAYGYTF.

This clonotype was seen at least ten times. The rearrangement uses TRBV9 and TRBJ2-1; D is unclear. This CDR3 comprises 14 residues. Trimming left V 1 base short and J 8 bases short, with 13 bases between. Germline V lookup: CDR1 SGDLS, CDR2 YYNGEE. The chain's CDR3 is CASSVSTTGDEQFF. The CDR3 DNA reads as TGTGCCAGCAGCGTATCAACAACGGGCGATGAGCAGTTCTTC.

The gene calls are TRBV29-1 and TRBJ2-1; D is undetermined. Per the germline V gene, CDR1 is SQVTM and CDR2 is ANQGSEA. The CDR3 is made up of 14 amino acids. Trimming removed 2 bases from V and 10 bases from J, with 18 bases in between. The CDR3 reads CSVERLTAFGEQFF. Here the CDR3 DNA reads TGCAGCGTTGAAAGGTTGACCGCTTTCGGGGAGCAGTTCTTC.

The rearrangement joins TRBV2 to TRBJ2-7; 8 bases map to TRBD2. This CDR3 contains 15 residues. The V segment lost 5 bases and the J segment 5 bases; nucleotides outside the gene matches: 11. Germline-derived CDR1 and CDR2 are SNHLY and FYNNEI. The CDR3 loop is CASSYSSSGSHEQYF. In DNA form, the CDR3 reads TGTGCCAGCAGTTACTCGAGCAGCGGGAGCCACGAGCAGTACTTC.